The clone carrying this TCR beta chain was picked up a small number of times. The antigen remains unidentified. This sample is part of a study of blood T cells in healthy people across ages. The study, taken as a whole, reports: No conclusive comparison of naive versus antigen-experienced cells was possible with unsorted PBMCs. Those diversity estimates obtained from one million T cells were thought to be underestimates. There were more naive CD4+ cells and higher diversity in long-lived donors than in aged donors. A strong correlation was seen between TCR beta diversity and naive T cell percentage.

The use of a sample-barcoded 5' primer and a J-beta primer mix characterized a second PCR of roughly 6 to 11 cycles. One entry per CDR3 protein, called by TCRdb with MiXCR from the 5' RACE reads. The table shows 700,000 to 950,000 distinct CDR3 sequences, with 58% occurring only once. Sequencing used blood. The source is a man younger than 40 in good health.

In nucleotides, the CDR3 is TGTGCCAGCAGCGGAGGGGGGCAGTCTTATAATTCACCCCTCCACTTT. It codes for CASSGGGQSYNSPLHF. V and J are TRBV9 and TRBJ1-6; perhaps TRBD1 as D (6 bases). With 3 bases removed from V and 4 bases from J, the gap between germline ends came to 14 bases. The CDR3 has 16 residues. The germline CDR1 and CDR2 sequences are SGDLS and YYNGEE.